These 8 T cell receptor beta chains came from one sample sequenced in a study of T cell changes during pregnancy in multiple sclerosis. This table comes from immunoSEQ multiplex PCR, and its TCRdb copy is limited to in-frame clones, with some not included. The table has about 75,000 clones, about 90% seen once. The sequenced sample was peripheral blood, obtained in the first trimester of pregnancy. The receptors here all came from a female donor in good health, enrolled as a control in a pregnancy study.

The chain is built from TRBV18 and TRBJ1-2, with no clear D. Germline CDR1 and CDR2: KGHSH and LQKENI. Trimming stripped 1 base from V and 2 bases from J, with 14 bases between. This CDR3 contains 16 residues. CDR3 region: CASSPRQIPINYGYTF. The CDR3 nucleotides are TGTGCCAGCTCACCACGCCAAATACCTATAAACTATGGCTACACCTTC.

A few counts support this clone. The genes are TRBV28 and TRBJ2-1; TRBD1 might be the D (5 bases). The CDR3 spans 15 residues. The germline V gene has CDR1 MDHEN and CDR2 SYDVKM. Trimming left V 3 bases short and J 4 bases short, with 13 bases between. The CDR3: CASSFPRVGYNEQFF. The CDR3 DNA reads TGTGCCAGCAGTTTTCCCAGGGTAGGGTACAATGAGCAGTTCTTC.

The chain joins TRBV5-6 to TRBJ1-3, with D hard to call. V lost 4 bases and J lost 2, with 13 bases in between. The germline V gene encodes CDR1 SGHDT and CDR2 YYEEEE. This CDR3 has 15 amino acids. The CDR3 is CASSPFGSPGNTIYF. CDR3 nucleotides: TGTGCCAGCAGCCCATTCGGTAGCCCTGGAAACACCATATATTTT.

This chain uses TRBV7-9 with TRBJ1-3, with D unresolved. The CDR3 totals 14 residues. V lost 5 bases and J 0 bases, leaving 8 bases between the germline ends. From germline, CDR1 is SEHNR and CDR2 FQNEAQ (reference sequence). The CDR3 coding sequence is TGTGCCAGCAGCCGGGAAGTCTCTGGAAACACCATATATTTT. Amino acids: CASSREVSGNTIYF.

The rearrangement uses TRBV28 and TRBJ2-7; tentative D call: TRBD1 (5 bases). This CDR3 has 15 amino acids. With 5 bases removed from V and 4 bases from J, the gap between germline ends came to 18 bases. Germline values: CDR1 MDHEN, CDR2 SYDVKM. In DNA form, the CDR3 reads TGTGCCAGCAGTCGCCCCCGCAGGGTGGGGTACGAGCAGTACTTC. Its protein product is CASSRPRRVGYEQYF. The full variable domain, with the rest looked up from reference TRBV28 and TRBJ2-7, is DVKVTQSSRYLVKRTGEKVFLECVQDMDHENMFWYRQDPGLGLRLIYFSYDVKMKEKGDIPEGYSVSREKKERFSLILESASTNQTSMYLCASSRPRRVGYEQYFGPGTRLTVT.

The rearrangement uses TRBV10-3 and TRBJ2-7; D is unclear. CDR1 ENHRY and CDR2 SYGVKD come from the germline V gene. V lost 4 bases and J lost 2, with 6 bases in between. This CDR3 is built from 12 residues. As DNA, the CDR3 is TGTGCCATCAGTGTTGAGGCCTACGAGCAGTACTTC. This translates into CAISVEAYEQYF.

The CDR3 sequence is CASSHAPGVNQPQHF. Written as DNA, the CDR3 is TGCGCCAGCAGCCACGCCCCGGGGGTAAATCAGCCCCAGCATTTT. This rearrangement joins TRBV4-1 to TRBJ1-5, with D possibly TRBD1 on 5 matching bases. This CDR3 is built from 15 residues. Trimming stripped 3 bases from V and 4 bases from J, with 13 bases between. Germline CDR1 is MGHRA and CDR2 is YSYEKL.

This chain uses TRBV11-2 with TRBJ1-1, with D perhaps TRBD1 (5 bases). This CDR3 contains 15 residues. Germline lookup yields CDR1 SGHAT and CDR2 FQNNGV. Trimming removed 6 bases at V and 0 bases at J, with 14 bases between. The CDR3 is CASRGGDGMNTEAFF. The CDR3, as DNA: TGTGCCAGCAGAGGAGGGGACGGGATGAACACTGAAGCTTTCTTT.